Listed below are T cell receptor beta chains from one sample, sequenced in a study of blood T cell repertoires in COVID-19. Method: immunoSEQ multiplex PCR; TCRdb's copy keeps in-frame clones and lacks some. Of 46,000 or so clones in the sample, 75% to 90% were seen once. The specimen was peripheral blood. These receptors were collected from a woman aged 80 or over with COVID-19, enrolled during active disease. Both conserved end residues are part of each CDR3. D genes are given only for firm matches. Clone size appears in some rows only: once, few, many, or a class for an expanded clone.

V	size	length	D	J	CDR3	DNA
TRBV2	.	14	TRBD2	TRBJ2-3	CASSGGLGTDTQYF	TGTGCCAGCAGCGGTGGACTAGGGACAGATACGCAGTATTTT
TRBV11-2	.	15	TRBD2	TRBJ2-7	CASSLAAGGSYEQYF	TGTGCCAGCAGCTTAGCGGCGGGGGGCTCCTACGAGCAGTACTTC
TRBV7-2	.	15	.	TRBJ1-5	CASSLGVSGFQPQHF	TGTGCCAGCAGCTTAGGTGTGTCAGGGTTTCAGCCCCAGCATTTT
TRBV5-1	.	14	.	TRBJ1-2	CASSLEGSSYGYTF	TGCGCCAGCAGCTTGGAGGGGTCAAGCTATGGCTACACCTTC
TRBV6-5	.	14	.	TRBJ1-5	CASSPPGSNQPQHF	TGTGCCAGCAGCCCCCCCGGTAGCAATCAGCCCCAGCATTTT
TRBV5-3	.	15	.	TRBJ2-7	CARSTSGPTSYEQYF	TGTGCCAGAAGCACAAGCGGGCCGACTTCCTACGAGCAGTACTTC
TRBV24-1	.	17	.	TRBJ2-2	CATSDPTQGIGTGELFF	TGTGCCACCAGTGATCCGACCCAGGGGATAGGTACCGGGGAGCTGTTTTTT
TRBV7-8	.	18	TRBD1	TRBJ1-1	CASRQDRDRGMANTEAFF	TGTGCCAGCAGGCAAGACCGGGACAGGGGAATGGCGAACACTGAAGCTTTCTTT
TRBV3-1/TRBV3-2	.	15	TRBD1	TRBJ2-1	CASSPDRALYNEQFF	TGTGCCAGCAGCCCCGACAGGGCTTTATACAATGAGCAGTTCTTC
TRBV19	.	13	.	TRBJ2-2	CASSSLLGVELFF	TGTGCCAGTAGTTCGTTACTAGGAGTGGAGCTGTTTTTT
TRBV4-2	.	14	TRBD1	TRBJ2-7	CASSQGGTGDEQYF	TGTGCCAGCAGCCAAGGTGGGACAGGGGACGAGCAGTACTTC
TRBV24-1	.	18	.	TRBJ2-1	CATSDPAEAAVSYNEQFF	TGTGCCACCAGTGATCCAGCAGAAGCAGCGGTCTCCTACAATGAGCAGTTCTTC
TRBV27	.	13	.	TRBJ1-2	CASSPQGLRGYTF	TGTGCCAGCAGTCCCCAGGGGCTGAGGGGCTACACCTTC
TRBV18	.	14	.	TRBJ1-1	CASSPSDGGTEAFF	TGTGCCAGCTCACCGAGCGACGGGGGCACTGAAGCTTTCTTT
TRBV12-2	.	15	.	TRBJ1-2	CASRSRGSGFHGYTF	TGTGCAAGTCGCTCTAGGGGTAGCGGGTTCCATGGCTACACCTTC
TRBV5-1	.	18	TRBD1	TRBJ2-6	CASSLFGTGGSGANVLTF	TGCGCCAGCAGCTTATTCGGGACAGGGGGCTCTGGGGCCAACGTCCTGACTTTC
TRBV19	.	16	TRBD1	TRBJ2-1	CASSPGQGQGWNEQFF	TGTGCCAGTAGTCCGGGACAGGGGCAGGGGTGGAATGAGCAGTTCTTC
TRBV5-1	.	15	TRBD2	TRBJ2-1	CASSLSSGGYNEQFF	TGCGCCAGCAGCTTATCTAGCGGGGGTTACAATGAGCAGTTCTTC
TRBV7-2	.	17	TRBD2	TRBJ2-1	CASSLGASGRAVNEQFF	TGTGCCAGCAGCTTAGGGGCTAGCGGGAGGGCCGTCAATGAGCAGTTCTTC
TRBV5-1	.	15	.	TRBJ2-1	CASSLVASNYNEQFF	TGCGCCAGCAGCTTGGTGGCTAGTAATTACAATGAGCAGTTCTTC
TRBV6-5	.	12	.	TRBJ1-2	CASSNNRVGYTF	TGTGCCAGCAGTAACAACAGGGTCGGCTACACCTTC
TRBV7-8	.	15	TRBD1	TRBJ1-6	CASSALQGGNSPLHF	TGTGCCAGCAGCGCTCTCCAGGGGGGAAATTCACCCCTCCACTTT
TRBV4-3	.	13	.	TRBJ2-7	CASSQVGGFEQYF	TGCGCCAGCAGCCAAGTTGGGGGGTTCGAGCAGTACTTC
TRBV6-6	.	19	TRBD1	TRBJ2-6	CASSSRGQGPYSGANVLTF	TGTGCCAGCAGCTCCAGGGGGCAGGGGCCCTACTCTGGGGCCAACGTCCTGACTTTC
TRBV6-2/TRBV6-3	.	15	.	TRBJ2-7	CASSLFGGLSYEQYF	TGTGCCAGCAGCCTCTTTGGCGGGCTCTCCTACGAGCAGTACTTC
TRBV7-6	.	15	TRBD2	TRBJ2-5	CASSLGGTRRETQYF	TGTGCCAGCAGCTTAGGGGGGACTAGAAGGGAGACCCAGTACTTC
TRBV9	.	17	TRBD2	TRBJ2-3	CASSVRGAGGLPDTQYF	TGTGCCAGCAGCGTACGGGGTGCGGGGGGGCTGCCGGATACGCAGTATTTT
TRBV6-2/TRBV6-3	.	14	.	TRBJ2-3	CASSDTTVTDTQYF	TGTGCCAGCAGCGACACGACAGTCACAGATACGCAGTATTTT
TRBV7-2	.	15	.	TRBJ2-5	CASSLSWGGQETQYF	TGTGCCAGCAGCCTTAGCTGGGGAGGCCAAGAGACCCAGTACTTC
TRBV7-3	once	16	.	TRBJ2-7	CASSRSVERFSYEQYF	TGTGCCAGCAGCCGCTCTGTTGAGCGGTTCTCCTACGAGCAGTACTTC
TRBV19	.	14	TRBD1	TRBJ2-7	CASSGTGVAYEQYF	TGTGCCAGTAGCGGGACAGGGGTGGCCTACGAGCAGTACTTC
TRBV18	.	16	TRBD2	TRBJ2-3	CASSPPAGVETDTQYF	TGTGCCAGCTCACCACCGGCGGGAGTGGAGACAGATACGCAGTATTTT
TRBV5-1	.	15	.	TRBJ1-5	CASSLNGDPGQPQHF	TGCGCCAGCAGCTTGAATGGGGATCCGGGGCAGCCCCAGCATTTT
TRBV18	few	13	.	TRBJ1-1	CASFQTPDTEAFF	TGTGCCAGCTTCCAGACTCCGGACACTGAAGCTTTCTTT
TRBV4-2	.	16	TRBD2	TRBJ2-2	CASSQELAGVTGELFF	TGTGCCAGCAGCCAAGAACTAGCGGGAGTCACCGGGGAGCTGTTTTTT
TRBV7-9	.	17	TRBD1	TRBJ1-1	CASSPQTGTWVNTEAFF	TGTGCCAGCAGCCCGCAGACAGGGACCTGGGTGAACACTGAAGCTTTCTTT
TRBV5-6	.	15	TRBD1	TRBJ2-5	CASSWGGTGQETQYF	TGTGCCAGCAGCTGGGGCGGGACAGGGCAAGAGACCCAGTACTTC
TRBV11-2	.	16	TRBD2	TRBJ2-1	CASSLVRLAGGLGQFF	TGTGCCAGCAGCTTAGTTCGCCTAGCGGGGGGGCTGGGGCAGTTCTTC
TRBV12-5	.	15	TRBD2	TRBJ2-1	CASGFSAGPYNEQFF	TGTGCTAGTGGTTTCTCAGCGGGGCCCTACAATGAGCAGTTCTTC
TRBV7-9	.	16	TRBD1	TRBJ1-1	CASSPQGTGLNTEAFF	TGTGCCAGCAGCCCCCAGGGGACAGGGTTGAACACTGAAGCTTTCTTT
TRBV9	.	15	.	TRBJ2-7	CASSVYAAAIDEQYF	TGTGCCAGCAGCGTATACGCTGCCGCAATAGACGAGCAGTACTTC
TRBV7-2	.	16	TRBD2	TRBJ2-2	CASSLVGGGATGELFF	TGTGCCAGCAGCTTAGTTGGCGGGGGGGCCACCGGGGAGCTGTTTTTT
TRBV6-1	few	16	TRBD1	TRBJ1-5	CASSEYRTGINQPQHF	TGTGCCAGCAGTGAATACCGGACAGGTATCAATCAGCCCCAGCATTTT
TRBV5-4	.	14	.	TRBJ2-7	CASSLDRGLYEQYF	TGTGCCAGCAGCTTGGACAGGGGACTCTACGAGCAGTACTTC
TRBV11-2	.	15	TRBD1	TRBJ2-1	CASSLGTGSINEQFF	TGTGCCAGCAGCCTCGGGACAGGGTCTATCAATGAGCAGTTCTTC
TRBV11-2	.	13	.	TRBJ2-7	CASSPVTSTEQYF	TGTGCCAGCAGCCCCGTCACTAGTACGGAGCAGTACTTC
TRBV7-3	.	13	.	TRBJ2-7	CASSTQSGYEQYF	TGTGCCAGCAGCACCCAGTCGGGGTACGAGCAGTACTTC
TRBV3-1/TRBV3-2	.	16	.	TRBJ2-3	CASSQGLTQTTDTQYF	TGTGCCAGCAGCCAAGGATTGACACAGACCACAGATACGCAGTATTTT
TRBV6-5	.	16	.	TRBJ1-6	CASSYSIQLYNSPLHF	TGTGCCAGCAGTTACAGTATTCAACTGTATAATTCACCCCTCCACTTT
TRBV27	.	13	TRBD1	TRBJ1-2	CASSPQGNYGYTF	TGTGCCAGCAGTCCACAGGGGAACTATGGCTACACCTTC
TRBV3-1/TRBV3-2	.	14	.	TRBJ2-3	CASSQQRSTDTQYF	TGTGCCAGCAGCCAACAGCGGAGCACAGATACGCAGTATTTT
TRBV19	once	16	.	TRBJ1-2	CASSIPTPGLNYGYTF	TGTGCCAGTAGTATACCAACTCCGGGACTTAACTATGGCTACACCTTC
TRBV5-1	.	19	TRBD1	TRBJ1-1	CASSLAGRQGAIKNTEAFF	TGCGCCAGCAGCTTGGCAGGGCGGCAGGGGGCGATTAAGAACACTGAAGCTTTCTTT
TRBV7-2	.	13	TRBD2	TRBJ2-1	CASRASGTNEQFF	TGTGCCAGCAGGGCTAGCGGGACAAATGAGCAGTTCTTC
TRBV13	.	12	.	TRBJ1-2	CASSLEEGSRTF	TGTGCCAGCAGCTTGGAGGAGGGGAGTAGGACCTTC
TRBV29-1	.	13	TRBD1	TRBJ1-2	CSEGRQGGYGYTF	TGCAGCGAGGGACGACAGGGAGGCTATGGCTACACCTTC
TRBV7-3	.	14	.	TRBJ2-6	CASSGSSGANVLTF	TGTGCCAGCAGCGGTAGCTCTGGGGCCAACGTCCTGACTTTC
TRBV12-3/TRBV12-4	.	12	TRBD1	TRBJ1-5	CASNGDRQPQHF	TGTGCCAGCAACGGGGACAGACAGCCCCAGCATTTT
TRBV6-1	.	14	TRBD1	TRBJ2-7	CASSENPGGYEQYF	TGTGCCAGCAGTGAAAATCCAGGGGGCTACGAGCAGTACTTC